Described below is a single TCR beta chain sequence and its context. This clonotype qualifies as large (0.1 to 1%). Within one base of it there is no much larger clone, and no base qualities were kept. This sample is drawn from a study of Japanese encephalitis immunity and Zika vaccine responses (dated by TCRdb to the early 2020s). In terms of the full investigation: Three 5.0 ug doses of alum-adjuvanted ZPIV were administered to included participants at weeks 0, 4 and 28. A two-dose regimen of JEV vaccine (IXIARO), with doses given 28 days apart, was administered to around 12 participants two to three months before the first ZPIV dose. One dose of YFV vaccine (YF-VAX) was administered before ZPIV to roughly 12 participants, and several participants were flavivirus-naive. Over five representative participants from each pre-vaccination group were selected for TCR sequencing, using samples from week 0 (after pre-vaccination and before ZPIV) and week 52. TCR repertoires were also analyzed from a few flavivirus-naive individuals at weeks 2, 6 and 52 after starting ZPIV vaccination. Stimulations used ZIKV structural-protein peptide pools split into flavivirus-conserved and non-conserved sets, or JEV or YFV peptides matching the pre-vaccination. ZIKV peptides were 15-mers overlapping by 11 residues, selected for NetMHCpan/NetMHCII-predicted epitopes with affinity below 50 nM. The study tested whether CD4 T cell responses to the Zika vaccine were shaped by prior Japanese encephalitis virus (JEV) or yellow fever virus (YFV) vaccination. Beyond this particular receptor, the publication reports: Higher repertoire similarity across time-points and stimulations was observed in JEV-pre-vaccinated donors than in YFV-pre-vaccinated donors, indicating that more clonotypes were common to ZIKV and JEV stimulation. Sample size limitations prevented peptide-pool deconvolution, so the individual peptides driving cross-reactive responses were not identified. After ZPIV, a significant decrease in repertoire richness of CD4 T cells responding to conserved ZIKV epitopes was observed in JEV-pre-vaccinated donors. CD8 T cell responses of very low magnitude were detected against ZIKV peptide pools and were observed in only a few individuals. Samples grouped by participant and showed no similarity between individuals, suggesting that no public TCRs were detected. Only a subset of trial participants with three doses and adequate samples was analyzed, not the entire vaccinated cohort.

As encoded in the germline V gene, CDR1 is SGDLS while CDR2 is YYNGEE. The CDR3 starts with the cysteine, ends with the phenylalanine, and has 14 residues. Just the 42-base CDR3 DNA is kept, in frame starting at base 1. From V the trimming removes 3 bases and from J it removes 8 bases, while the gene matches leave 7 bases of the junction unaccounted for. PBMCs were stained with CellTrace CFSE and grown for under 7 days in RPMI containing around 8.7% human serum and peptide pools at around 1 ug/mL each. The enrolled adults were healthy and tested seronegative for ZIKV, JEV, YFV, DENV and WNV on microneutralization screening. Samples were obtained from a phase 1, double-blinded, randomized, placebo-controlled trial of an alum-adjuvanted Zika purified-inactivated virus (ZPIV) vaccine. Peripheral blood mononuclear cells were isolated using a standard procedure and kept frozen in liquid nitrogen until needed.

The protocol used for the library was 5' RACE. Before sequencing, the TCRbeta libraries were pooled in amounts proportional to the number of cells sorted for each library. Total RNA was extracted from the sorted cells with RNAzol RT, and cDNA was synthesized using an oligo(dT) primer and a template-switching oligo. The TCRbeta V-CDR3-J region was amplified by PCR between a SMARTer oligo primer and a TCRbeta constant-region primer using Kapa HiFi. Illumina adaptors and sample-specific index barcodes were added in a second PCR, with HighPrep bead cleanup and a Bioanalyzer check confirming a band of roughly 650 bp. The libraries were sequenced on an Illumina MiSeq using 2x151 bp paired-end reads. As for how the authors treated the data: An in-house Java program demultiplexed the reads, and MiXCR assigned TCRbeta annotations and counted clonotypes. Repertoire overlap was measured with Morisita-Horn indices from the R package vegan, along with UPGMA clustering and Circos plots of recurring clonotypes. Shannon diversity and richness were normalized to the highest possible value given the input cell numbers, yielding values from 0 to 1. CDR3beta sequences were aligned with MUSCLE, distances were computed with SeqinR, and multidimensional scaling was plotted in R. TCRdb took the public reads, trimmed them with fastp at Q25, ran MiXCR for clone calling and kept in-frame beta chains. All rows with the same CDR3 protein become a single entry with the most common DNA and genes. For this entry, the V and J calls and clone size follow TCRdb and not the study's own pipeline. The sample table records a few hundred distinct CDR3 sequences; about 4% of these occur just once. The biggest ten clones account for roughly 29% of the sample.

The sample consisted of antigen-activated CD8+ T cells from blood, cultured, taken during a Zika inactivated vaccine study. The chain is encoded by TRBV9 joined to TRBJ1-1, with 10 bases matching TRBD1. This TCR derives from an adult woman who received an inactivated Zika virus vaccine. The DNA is TGTGCCAGCAGCGAATCCGGGACAGGGGAGGAAGCTTTCTTT. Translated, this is CASSESGTGEEAFF. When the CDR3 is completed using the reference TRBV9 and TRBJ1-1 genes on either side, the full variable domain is DSGVTQTPKHLITATGQRVTLRCSPRSGDLSVYWYQQSLDQGLQFLIQYYNGEERAKGNILERFSAQQFPDLHSELNLSSLELGDSALYFCASSESGTGEEAFFGQGTRLTVV.